What follows is one T cell receptor (beta chain) and its context. Its antigen remains unknown. PCR was performed a second time for about 6 to 12 cycles using a sample-barcoded 5' primer and a J-beta primer mix. Every cDNA molecule carried a tag from a template-switch adaptor bearing 12 random nucleotides. TCRdb re-derived calls from the 5' RACE reads in MiXCR, one entry per CDR3 protein. The sample lists about 1.7 million distinct CDR3 sequences; 28% were seen once. Germline V lookup: CDR1 SGHTA, CDR2 FQGNSA. The CDR3 is made up of 15 amino acids. Trimming took 3 bases from V and 3 from J, leaving 13 bases between them. The sample comes from a study of blood T cells in healthy people across ages. General observations from the study: PBMCs that were unsorted prevented a conclusive naive versus antigen-experienced comparison. One million T cells yielded diversity estimates that were considered underestimates.

Peripheral blood samples of 7.5 to 10 milliliters were drawn from each donor. The sample comprised blood. The TCR sequence derives from a woman younger than 45 in good health. The V and J genes are TRBV7-2 and TRBJ2-3; no clear D. The CDR3 spells CASSFLGFVTDTQYF. The CDR3 coding sequence is TGTGCCAGCAGCTTCTTGGGTTTTGTGACAGATACGCAGTATTTT.